The next 2 T cell receptor beta chains were all read from a single sample in a study of identical twins. TCRdb re-called the 5' RACE reads with MiXCR, one entry per CDR3 protein. The sample records 500,000 or so distinct CDR3 sequences, around an eighth being singletons. These data also formed part of another study, on yellow fever vaccine responses in identical twins.

The sequenced sample consisted of CD4+ T cells sorted from blood. Every receptor here comes from a woman in her late teens or twenties in good health.

This chain connects TRBV5-6 to TRBJ2-1; the D gene could be TRBD1 or TRBD2 (6 bases each). Germline-derived CDR1 and CDR2 are SGHDT and YYEEEE. The CDR3 is 13 amino acids. V was shortened by 0 bases and J by 12 bases, with 13 bases between the two germline ends. The CDR3 sequence: CASSLEAKGGQFF. The CDR3 nucleotides are TGTGCCAGCAGCTTGGAGGCCAAGGGGGGGCAGTTCTTC. Complete variable domain (other parts from reference TRBV5-6 and TRBJ2-1): DAGVTQSPTHLIKTRGQQVTLRCSPKSGHDTVSWYQQALGQGPQFIFQYYEEEERQRGNFPDRFSGHQFPNYSSELNVNALLLGDSALYLCASSLEAKGGQFFGPGTRLTVL.

This clonotype was detected a few times. The chain joins TRBV29-1 to TRBJ2-2, with 8 bases that match TRBD2. CDR1 and CDR2 (germline): SQVTM, ANQGSEA. V shed 4 bases and J 5 bases; nucleotides not matched to a gene: 6. This CDR3 is built from 14 residues. The CDR3 protein is CSVASPSGTGELFF. CDR3 nucleotides: TGCAGCGTTGCTAGTCCTAGCGGGACCGGGGAGCTGTTTTTT.